This TCR beta chain appears in the sequencing data of a study of T cell repertoires in cytomegalovirus infection. The overall study: Recently identified HLA-C-restricted and well-studied HLA-B-restricted CMV epitopes were used. Regarding the study as a whole: Summed frequency of shared TCR beta families picked out CMV carriers who also had the relevant HLA.

One entry per CDR3 protein, called by TCRdb with MiXCR from the reads. The table shows around 800,000 distinct CDR3 sequences, with about 33% occurring only once. V was cut by 7 bases and J by 0 bases, with 7 bases left in between. Germline V gene sequence: CDR1 SNHLY, CDR2 FYNNEI. The CDR3 runs 13 residues. Remarks on this clonotype: Its matching antigen is unknown. This may arise from a read error, as a much more abundant clone is one base away.

The clonotype originates from a human donor in good health (CMV status not recorded). Some clones in this sample may be carry-over from other donors' samples. Material: cultured CD8+ T cells from PBMCs, obtained from culture after CMV antigen stimulation. The chain combines TRBV2 with TRBJ2-1; D gene unclear. The CDR3 region is CASMMSSYNEQFF. CDR3 in DNA: TGTGCCAGCATGATGAGCTCCTACAATGAGCAGTTCTTC.